The 25 T cell receptor beta chains presented below share a single source sample, sequenced in a study of beta chain features in type 1 diabetes. Antigens for these TCRs are unknown. General study results and limits: TCRB CDR3s were moderately but significantly shorter in Type 1 diabetes patients in all four CD4+ subsets.

The isolated RNA, all of it, was reverse transcribed, so expressed TCRB transcripts were what got sequenced. The method was immunoSEQ multiplex PCR; TCRdb's version includes in-frame clones alone and lacks a portion of them. There are hundreds of thousands of clones in the sample; approximately 16% occur only once, and approximately 0.015% lies in the top ten. Source material: naive CD4+ T cells from blood. Receptors were obtained from a young man with type 1 diabetes.

The genes are TRBV5-4 and TRBJ1-1; D unclear. The CDR3 is 15 residues long. V lost 0 bases to trimming and J lost 0 bases, with 9 bases between them. Germline CDR1 is SGHNT and CDR2 is YYREEE (reference sequence). CDR3 sequence (DNA): TGTGCCAGCAGCTTGGATCAGGCGCTGAACACTGAAGCTTTCTTT. The encoded protein is CASSLDQALNTEAFF.

This chain connects TRBV15 to TRBJ2-1; 8 positions match TRBD2. CDR3 length: 18 amino acids. The V and J ends lost 0 bases and 0 bases, in that order; junction bases with no gene match: 7. CDR1 and CDR2 from the germline V gene are LNHNV and YYDKDF (reference sequence). The DNA of the CDR3 is TGTGCCACCAGCAGAGAAGCACTAGCGGTTACCTCCTACAATGAGCAGTTCTTC. This encodes CATSREALAVTSYNEQFF.

The V gene is TRBV7-2, the J gene TRBJ2-3; no reliable D call. Germline CDR1 is SGHTA and CDR2 is FQGNSA. V was pared by 5 bases and J by 6 bases, with 9 bases between. The CDR3 has 12 residues. In DNA form, the CDR3 reads TGTGCCAGCAGCATAAACTTGGATACGCAGTATTTT. Translated: CASSINLDTQYF.

A few counts support this clone. CDR3 sequence: CASTGDRGRDGYTF. The CDR3 DNA reads as TGTGCCAGCACCGGGGACAGGGGGCGAGACGGCTACACCTTC. The gene calls are TRBV5-4 and TRBJ1-2, with 12 bases fitting TRBD1. The germline V gene has CDR1 SGHNT and CDR2 YYREEE (reference sequence). Germline trimming cut 6 bases from V and 8 bases from J; bases unmatched to any gene: 8. The CDR3 is 14 residues long.

This clone was counted once. J is TRBJ1-2 and V is TRBV28, with a tentative D call TRBD1 (6 bases). The CDR3 runs 14 residues. CDR1 is MDHEN and CDR2 is SYDVKM in the germline V gene. V was trimmed by 5 bases and J by 8 bases, leaving 18 bases between them. The CDR3, as DNA: TGTGCCAGCAGTCGACCCTCACAGGGCCGGGGCTACACCTTC. It yields the protein CASSRPSQGRGYTF.

This clone turned up a few times. The V call is TRBV30, the J call TRBJ2-2; D is undetermined. The CDR3 runs to 14 residues. V gave up 0 bases and J gave up 2 bases, with 7 bases separating them. Germline CDR1 reads GTSNPN; CDR2 reads SVGIG (reference sequence). CDR3 sequence reads: CAWSVLENTGELFF. As DNA, the CDR3 is TGTGCCTGGAGTGTCTTAGAAAACACCGGGGAGCTGTTTTTT.

The table lists this clone with a few counts. The chain joins TRBV13 to TRBJ2-1, with 7 bases fitting TRBD2. Germline-derived CDR1 and CDR2 are PRHDT and FYEKMQ (reference sequence). V was pared by 0 bases and J by 9 bases, with 5 bases of the junction left unmatched. The CDR3 sequence is 14 residues long. In DNA form, the CDR3 reads TGTGCCAGCAGCTTAGGCGCCGGGGGGACTGAGCAGTTCTTC. It codes for CASSLGAGGTEQFF. Based on the CDR3 plus reference TRBV13 and TRBJ2-1, the full variable domain is AAGVIQSPRHLIKEKRETATLKCYPIPRHDTVYWYQQGPGQDPQFLISFYEKMQSDKGSIPDRFSAQQFSDYHSELNMSSLELGDSALYFCASSLGAGGTEQFFGPGTRLTVL.

The chain is built from TRBV9 and TRBJ2-3; D is undetermined. This CDR3 has 13 amino acids. Trimming left V 1 base short and J 2 bases short, with 5 bases between. CDR1 SGDLS and CDR2 YYNGEE come from the germline V gene. CDR3 DNA: TGTGCCAGCAGCGTAACAATCACAGATACGCAGTATTTT. Translating it yields CASSVTITDTQYF. Combining the CDR3 with reference TRBV9 and TRBJ2-3 gives the whole variable domain DSGVTQTPKHLITATGQRVTLRCSPRSGDLSVYWYQQSLDQGLQFLIQYYNGEERAKGNILERFSAQQFPDLHSELNLSSLELGDSALYFCASSVTITDTQYFGPGTRLTVL.

V and J are TRBV2 and TRBJ1-2; D possibly corresponds to TRBD1 (5 bases). The germline CDR1 and CDR2 sequences are SNHLY and FYNNEI. The V and J ends lost 5 bases and 6 bases respectively, with 13 bases between them. CDR3 size: 13 residues. This CDR3 is CASSSQVKDGYTF. DNA of the CDR3: TGTGCCAGCAGTTCACAGGTGAAGGATGGCTACACCTTC.

V is TRBV14 and J is TRBJ2-1; 7 positions match TRBD2. Trimming at V came to 4 bases and at J to 0 bases, leaving 6 bases not matched to a gene. Germline V lookup: CDR1 SGHDN, CDR2 FVKESK. The CDR3 runs 16 residues. CDR3 protein: CASSLQRGSSYNEQFF. DNA of the CDR3: TGTGCCAGCAGCCTCCAGCGGGGCAGCTCCTACAATGAGCAGTTCTTC.

This clone has only a few counts. The rearrangement uses TRBV4-1 and TRBJ2-1; TRBD1 is a possible D gene (6 bases). This CDR3 spans 15 amino acids. V lost 5 bases and J lost 8, with 19 bases in between. Germline V CDR1 and CDR2: MGHRA, YSYEKL. CDR3 sequence: CASSAPGPGVDEQFF. The CDR3 DNA is TGCGCCAGCAGCGCCCCGGGACCAGGGGTCGATGAGCAGTTCTTC.

This clone turned up a few times. This chain joins TRBV6-5 and TRBJ2-3; 8 bases fit TRBD2. This CDR3 contains 13 residues. Germline trimming cut 6 bases from V and 9 bases from J; bases unmatched to any gene: 8. The germline CDR1 and CDR2 sequences are MNHEY and SVGAGI. The CDR3 spells CASSGGGTLTQYF. The DNA of the CDR3 is TGTGCCAGCAGCGGGGGGGGGACGTTGACGCAGTATTTT.

This clone was seen more than once but under ten times. The chain is built from TRBV14 and TRBJ1-1; weak D call: TRBD1 (5 bases). Germline lookup yields CDR1 SGHDN and CDR2 FVKESK. CDR3 length equals 13 residues. V lost 4 bases, J lost 4 bases, and 10 bases lay in between. CDR3 sequence (DNA): TGTGCCAGCAGCCCCCTTGGGGCCACTGAAGCTTTCTTT. Amino acids: CASSPLGATEAFF.

This clone was seen only a few times. V gene TRBV30 combines with J gene TRBJ2-6; 10 nucleotides align to TRBD1. With V trimmed by 3 bases and J by 0 bases, 11 bases remained unmatched. Germline CDR1 reads GTSNPN; CDR2 reads SVGIG (reference sequence). CDR3 length: 19 amino acids. CDR3 nucleotide sequence: TGTGCCTGGAGACTAAGGACAGGGGGTAGGAGCTCTGGGGCCAACGTCCTGACTTTC. Protein product: CAWRLRTGGRSSGANVLTF. Full variable domain (rest looked up from reference TRBV30 and TRBJ2-6): SQTIHQWPATLVQPVGSPLSLECTVEGTSNPNLYWYRQAAGRGLQLLFYSVGIGQISSEVPQNLSASRPQDRQFILSSKKLLLSDSGFYLCAWRLRTGGRSSGANVLTFGAGSRLTVL.

This clone came up a few times. Written as DNA, the CDR3 is TGTGCCAGCAGCCCGATCTCGGGGGGGCGGGCAGATACGCAGTATTTT. This codes for CASSPISGGRADTQYF. The chain joins TRBV11-2 to TRBJ2-3; 8 bases agree with TRBD2. With V trimmed by 5 bases and J by 4 bases, 11 bases remained unmatched. The CDR3 has 16 amino acids. Germline V gene sequence: CDR1 SGHAT, CDR2 FQNNGV. The full variable domain, its missing parts supplied by reference TRBV11-2 and TRBJ2-3, is EAGVAQSPRYKIIEKRQSVAFWCNPISGHATLYWYQQILGQGPKLLIQFQNNGVVDDSQLPKDRFSAERLKGVDSTLKIQPAKLEDSAVYLCASSPISGGRADTQYFGPGTRLTVL.

This clone was seen a few times. V is TRBV11-2 and J is TRBJ2-2; D ambiguous. Germline V gives CDR1 SGHAT, CDR2 FQNNGV. The V end lost 4 bases, the J end lost 7 bases, and 7 bases lay between the germline ends. The CDR3 loop spans 12 amino acids. The DNA of the CDR3 is TGTGCCAGCAGCTACCCTAACGGGGAGCTGTTTTTT. Amino acid sequence: CASSYPNGELFF.

The chain couples TRBV28 to TRBJ1-2; 7 positions match TRBD1. The length of the CDR3 is 11 residues. The J segment lost 8 bases and the V segment lost 6 bases, leaving 3 bases of the junction unmatched. Germline lookup yields CDR1 MDHEN and CDR2 SYDVKM. Written as DNA, the CDR3 is TGTGCCAGCAGGGGGACAGACGGCTACACCTTC. It specifies CASRGTDGYTF.

In DNA, the CDR3 is TGTGCCAGTAGTATAGTACGCGGTACGGCCAAAAACATTCAGTACTTC. Its protein product is CASSIVRGTAKNIQYF. The chain links TRBV19 to TRBJ2-4; D remains ambiguous. Deletions cut 1 base from V and 1 base from J, with 11 bases between. This CDR3 comprises 16 residues. Per germline, CDR1 LNHDA and CDR2 SQIVND (reference sequence).

This clone came up a few times. The rearrangement joins TRBV7-2 to TRBJ2-7; D uncertain. V was cut by 2 bases and J by 0 bases, with 17 bases left in between. CDR1 is SGHTA, CDR2 FQGNSA, per germline. The CDR3 is made up of 17 amino acids. The CDR3 nucleotides are TGTGCCAGCAGCTTACGTTTGGGCGAATCTCACTCCTACGAGCAGTACTTC. Protein: CASSLRLGESHSYEQYF.

The chain recombines TRBV6-5 with TRBJ2-5; TRBD2 matches at 10 bases. There are 16 residues in the CDR3. CDR1 is MNHEY, CDR2 SVGAGI, per germline. After removal of 4 bases from V and 7 bases from J, the junction contained 12 bases not matched to a gene. CDR3 sequence (DNA): TGTGCCAGCAGTTCCCCCCGAGCGGGGGGGACCGGGACCCAGTACTTC. Translation: CASSSPRAGGTGTQYF.

The rearrangement links TRBV18 to TRBJ1-1; D is uncertain. The CDR3 loop spans 14 amino acids. Trimming removed 3 bases at V and 3 bases at J, with 11 bases between. Germline lookup yields CDR1 KGHSH and CDR2 LQKENI. The CDR3 region is CASSPGTVDTEAFF. Here the CDR3 DNA reads TGTGCCAGCTCACCTGGTACAGTTGACACTGAAGCTTTCTTT.

The V gene is TRBV5-6, the J gene TRBJ1-5; tentatively, D is TRBD1 (6 bases). CDR1 and CDR2 (germline): SGHDT, YYEEEE. V was trimmed by 2 bases and J by 2 bases, leaving 8 bases between them. The CDR3 covers 14 residues. The CDR3, as DNA: TGTGCCAGCAGCTTACAGGGCGGCAATCAGCCCCAGCATTTT. Its translation: CASSLQGGNQPQHF.

This clone has a handful of counts. This chain joins TRBV2 and TRBJ2-3; a weak D match, TRBD2 (6 bases). Between the trimmed V and J ends, which lost 8 bases and 0 bases, there was a span of 27 bases. The CDR3 contains 19 residues. The germline gives CDR1 SNHLY, CDR2 FYNNEI. DNA for the CDR3: TGTGCCAGCCTAAGGCCCCGAGGGGCGGGGCTACATAGCACAGATACGCAGTATTTT. Amino acids: CASLRPRGAGLHSTDTQYF.

In this sample, this clone turned up a few times. The chain employs TRBV2 and TRBJ1-5, with TRBD1 matching 7 bases. The CDR3 totals 15 residues. The V gene end was trimmed by 6 bases and the J gene end by 4 bases; junction bases not matched to a gene: 9. The germline V gene has CDR1 SNHLY and CDR2 FYNNEI. The CDR3 region has the DNA TGTGCCAGCAGAACAAAGGGGGCCCAAAATCAGCCCCAGCATTTT. Translated, it gives CASRTKGAQNQPQHF.

The chain links TRBV28 to TRBJ2-7; D gene uncertain. V lost 1 base to trimming and J lost 6 bases, with 7 bases between them. Germline CDR1 reads MDHEN; CDR2 reads SYDVKM. The CDR3 sequence is 12 residues long. CDR3 coding DNA: TGTGCCAGCAGTTTATCCCGGAGCGAGCAGTACTTC. Protein sequence: CASSLSRSEQYF.